This T cell receptor (beta chain) was sequenced in a study of cytomegalovirus exposure and HLA in healthy donors. Study-level points and caveats: It was reported that the classifier diagnosed cytomegalovirus status with high specificity and sensitivity in both the original and validation cohorts.

As to this clone: Antigen: not known.

Germline V CDR1 and CDR2: MGHRA, YSYEKL. This CDR3 region has 19 residues. J lost 7 bases, V lost 3 bases, and 23 bases had no gene match. With 60 Vbeta and 13 Jbeta primers, the PCR was carried out. TCRdb's table, derived via immunoSEQ multiplex PCR, lists solely in-frame clones and lacks some. The sample shows more than 140,000 clones, around three fifths of them seen only once. This TCR derives from a woman in her twenties or thirties in good health and CMV-seropositive. The chain combines TRBV4-1 with TRBJ2-5; 7 bases are a match to TRBD2. The sequencing input was PBMCs. The CDR3 DNA reads as TGCGCCAGCAGCCAGGCGGGGATTATCAGCGGGGATACATTTTGGACCCAGTACTTC. This sequence encodes CASSQAGIISGDTFWTQYF.